These 19 T cell receptor beta chains share one sample of origin, sequenced in a study of blood T cell repertoires in COVID-19. Profiling relied on immunoSEQ multiplex PCR, and the TCRdb table lists in-frame clones only, not all of them. The sample includes tens of thousands of clones, roughly 80% of them seen just once. The sample was peripheral blood. These receptors were obtained from a man in his sixties or seventies with acute or convalescent COVID-19.

CDR3 nucleotides: TGTGCCAGCAGTCGCCTAAGCGGGGGTTACACCGGGGAGCTGTTTTTT. Protein product: CASSRLSGGYTGELFF. V usage is TRBV2 and J usage is TRBJ2-2; TRBD2 aligns across 8 bases. Germline trimming cut 5 bases from V and 3 bases from J; bases unmatched to any gene: 8. The germline V gene encodes CDR1 SNHLY and CDR2 FYNNEI. CDR3 length: 16 residues.

The chain has TRBV6-1 and TRBJ1-4; weak D call: TRBD1 (6 bases). The germline V and J ends were trimmed by 2 bases and 7 bases, with 11 bases remaining between them. Looked up from germline, CDR1 is MNHNS and CDR2 is SASEGT. CDR3 length equals 14 residues. CDR3 nucleotides: TGTGCCAGCAGTGAATCAGGGGCAAGTGAAAAACTGTTTTTT. It encodes CASSESGASEKLFF.

This chain connects TRBV6-5 to TRBJ2-1, with D possibly TRBD2 on 5 matching bases. Germline values: CDR1 MNHEY, CDR2 SVGAGI. The CDR3 length is 13 residues. Trimming took 0 bases from V and 7 from J, leaving 7 bases between them. In DNA form, the CDR3 reads TGTGCCAGCAGTTACTCCACGGGAAATGAGCAGTTCTTC. It codes for CASSYSTGNEQFF.

The J gene is TRBJ1-4, the V gene TRBV5-1; 12 nucleotides line up with TRBD1. Germline V gene sequence: CDR1 SGHRS, CDR2 YFSETQ. The J segment lost 8 bases and the V segment lost 0 bases, leaving 2 bases of the junction unmatched. The CDR3 is 15 residues long. In DNA, the CDR3 is TGCGCCAGCAGCTTGGCCGGGACAGGGGGCGAAAAACTGTTTTTT. Its protein is CASSLAGTGGEKLFF.

This chain links TRBV11-2 with TRBJ2-7; TRBD1 might be the D (6 bases). This CDR3 spans 13 amino acids. CDR1 and CDR2 (germline): SGHAT, FQNNGV. Between the trimmed V and J ends, which lost 2 bases and 7 bases, there was a span of 12 bases. The CDR3 region has the DNA TGTGCCAGCAGCTTAATCAGGGGCGGAGAGCAGTACTTC. This translates into CASSLIRGGEQYF. The entire variable domain, with the rest obtained from reference TRBV11-2 and TRBJ2-7, is as follows: EAGVAQSPRYKIIEKRQSVAFWCNPISGHATLYWYQQILGQGPKLLIQFQNNGVVDDSQLPKDRFSAERLKGVDSTLKIQPAKLEDSAVYLCASSLIRGGEQYFGPGTRLTVT.

This chain joins TRBV2 and TRBJ2-1, with 9 nucleotides matching TRBD1. The CDR3 totals 16 residues. CDR1 is SNHLY and CDR2 is FYNNEI in the germline V gene. J lost 6 bases, V lost 1 base, and 7 bases had no gene match. In DNA, the CDR3 is TGTGCCAGCAGTGAAGAGCCCGGGACAGGGCTCAATGAGCAGTTCTTC. Residues: CASSEEPGTGLNEQFF.

The chain recombines TRBV7-2 with TRBJ2-4; unclear D gene. Germline V gene data show CDR1 as SGHTA and CDR2 as FQGNSA. This CDR3 spans 15 amino acids. The germline V and J ends were trimmed by 4 bases and 4 bases, with 14 bases remaining between them. Written as DNA, the CDR3 is TGTGCCAGCAGCTCACCCCTAGGTGGGAAAAACATTCAGTACTTC. Its protein product is CASSSPLGGKNIQYF.

This chain uses TRBV5-6 with TRBJ1-5; TRBD1 might be the D (5 bases). The V and J ends lost 2 bases and 2 bases respectively, with 11 bases between them. The CDR3 is 15 residues long. In germline, CDR1 is SGHDT, CDR2 YYEEEE. CDR3 loop: CASSFRAGGNQPQHF. CDR3 DNA sequence: TGTGCCAGCAGCTTCAGGGCGGGGGGCAATCAGCCCCAGCATTTT.

This chain joins TRBV4-1 and TRBJ2-1; 12 bases line up with TRBD1. V was clipped by 2 bases and J by 4 bases; unmatched bases: 3. CDR1 and CDR2 (germline): MGHRA, YSYEKL. The CDR3 spans 16 residues. The DNA of the CDR3 is TGCGCCAGCAGCCAACCGGGACAGGGGGCTTACAATGAGCAGTTCTTC. As protein: CASSQPGQGAYNEQFF.

The CDR3 region has the DNA TGCGCCAGCAGCTTGACTAGCGGGGGGTCCAAAAACATTCAGTACTTC. This codes for CASSLTSGGSKNIQYF. The chain joins TRBV5-1 to TRBJ2-4; 12 bases align to TRBD2. From germline, CDR1 is SGHRS and CDR2 YFSETQ. The CDR3 runs to 16 residues. The V and J ends lost 1 base and 2 bases, in that order; junction bases with no gene match: 1.

J is TRBJ1-4 and V is TRBV28; 7 bases are a match to TRBD1. With 4 bases clipped from V and 10 bases from J, the junction kept 3 bases outside the gene matches. The CDR3 length is 12 residues. The germline gives CDR1 MDHEN, CDR2 SYDVKM. The CDR3 nucleotides read TGTGCCAGCAGTTCGACAGGGCGAAAACTGTTTTTT. It encodes CASSSTGRKLFF.

This clone was seen only once. Written as DNA, the CDR3 is TGTGCCAGCAGCTTATCGGGGATTTCGGAGACCCAGTACTTC. Translating gives CASSLSGISETQYF. The chain couples TRBV7-9 to TRBJ2-5; perhaps TRBD2 as D (5 bases). This CDR3 contains 14 residues. Trimming cost V 2 bases and J 5 bases, with 12 bases left between them. Germline V gene lookup returns CDR1 SEHNR and CDR2 FQNEAQ (reference sequence).

The CDR3 here is CASELDNEQFF. Written as DNA, the CDR3 is TGTGCCAGCGAGCTCGACAATGAGCAGTTCTTC. J is TRBJ2-1 and V is TRBV2, with unresolved D. The CDR3 spans 11 residues. V was cut by 8 bases and J by 5 bases, with 7 bases left in between. From germline, CDR1 is SNHLY and CDR2 FYNNEI.

This clone has only one observation. The chain links TRBV19 to TRBJ2-4; 11 bases are shared with TRBD2. From germline, CDR1 is LNHDA and CDR2 SQIVND (reference sequence). V lost 5 bases, J lost 1 base, and 13 bases stayed unmatched. The CDR3 sequence is 19 residues long. The CDR3 region is CASSPRLAGLSHAKNIQYF. The CDR3, as DNA: TGTGCCAGTAGTCCGAGACTAGCGGGGCTTTCCCACGCCAAAAACATTCAGTACTTC.

This chain connects TRBV7-8 to TRBJ1-3; D may be TRBD1 (6 bases). This CDR3 is 15 amino acids long. In germline, CDR1 is SGHVS, CDR2 FQNEAQ. Trimming left V 6 bases short and J 2 bases short, with 14 bases between. CDR3 bases: TGTGCCAGCAGGCGGATGACAGGACCTGGAAACACCATATATTTT. Protein sequence: CASRRMTGPGNTIYF.

The sample holds a few counts of this clone. The chain has TRBV5-6 and TRBJ1-2; 10 bases are a match to TRBD1. Germline values: CDR1 SGHDT, CDR2 YYEEEE. Losses at the gene ends were 4 bases for V and 5 bases for J; bases not matched to a gene: 5. The CDR3 covers 14 residues. CDR3 protein: CASSLGQGSYGYTF. The CDR3 nucleotides are TGTGCCAGCAGCCTGGGACAGGGGTCATATGGCTACACCTTC.

The chain links TRBV11-3 to TRBJ2-1, with TRBD2 matching 8 bases. The junction had 10 bases not matched to a gene; V was cut back by 5 bases and J by 10 bases. Per the germline V gene, CDR1 is SGHNT and CDR2 is YENEEA. This CDR3 spans 14 amino acids. Here the CDR3 reads CASSQPGGLAEQFF. For the CDR3, the DNA is TGTGCCAGCAGCCAGCCGGGGGGGCTGGCAGAGCAGTTCTTC.

This CDR3 reads CASSPGGGGFQPQHF. In DNA form, the CDR3 reads TGCGCCAGCAGCCCGGGTGGGGGGGGCTTTCAGCCCCAGCATTTT. The V call is TRBV5-1, the J call TRBJ1-5; D is perhaps TRBD1 (6 bases). Trimming left V 4 bases short and J 6 bases short, with 17 bases between. There are 15 residues in the CDR3. Per the germline V gene, CDR1 is SGHRS and CDR2 is YFSETQ.

The chain couples TRBV4-1 to TRBJ1-2; D gene uncertain. CDR1 and CDR2 (germline): MGHRA, YSYEKL. V lost 3 bases to trimming and J lost 4 bases, with 9 bases between them. The length of the CDR3 is 13 residues. The CDR3 is CASSQPGFYGYTF. DNA of the CDR3: TGCGCCAGCAGCCAGCCAGGTTTCTATGGCTACACCTTC.